The rows below give T cell receptor beta chains drawn from one sample of a study of CXCR3-negative and CXCR3-positive naive CD8 T cells. TCRdb reanalyzed the 5' RACE reads and collapses them to one entry per CDR3 protein, without DNA. The table lists about 130,000 distinct CDR3 sequences. Material for sequencing was naive CXCR3- CD8+ T cells from blood. These receptors all stem from a human donor in good health. Some clones in this sample may be carry-over from other donors' samples. Each CDR3 is given with its conserved first and last residue. Each record gives: V gene, J gene, CDR3 protein.

v_gene: TRBV27; j_gene: TRBJ1-2; CDR3aa: CASSTYSGSNYGYTF
v_gene: TRBV20-1; j_gene: TRBJ2-7; CDR3aa: CSARVLAGVSYEQYF
v_gene: TRBV13; j_gene: TRBJ1-2; CDR3aa: CASSLGQGANYGYTF
v_gene: TRBV2; j_gene: TRBJ2-2; CDR3aa: CASRSTGHNTGELFF
v_gene: TRBV19; j_gene: TRBJ1-1; CDR3aa: CASSAGQGTTEAFF
v_gene: TRBV28; j_gene: TRBJ2-5; CDR3aa: CASSPDSGLGSQETQYF
v_gene: TRBV9; j_gene: TRBJ2-3; CDR3aa: CASSSGLAGPTDTQYF
v_gene: TRBV7-2; j_gene: TRBJ1-1; CDR3aa: CASSLPSDSMNTEAFF
v_gene: TRBV12-3/TRBV12-4; j_gene: TRBJ2-1; CDR3aa: CASAGVYNEQFF
v_gene: TRBV15; j_gene: TRBJ2-6; CDR3aa: CATSSGANVLTF
v_gene: TRBV7-6; j_gene: TRBJ2-7; CDR3aa: CASSTRGPRVLGEQYF
v_gene: TRBV11-1; j_gene: TRBJ2-1; CDR3aa: CASSFTEFNEQFF
v_gene: TRBV29-1; j_gene: TRBJ1-2; CDR3aa: CSVPATGTGDGYTF
v_gene: TRBV11-2; j_gene: TRBJ1-1; CDR3aa: CASSSLQGRRGEAFF
v_gene: TRBV4-3; j_gene: TRBJ2-1; CDR3aa: CASSQASFLGAGSYNEQFF
v_gene: TRBV4-3; j_gene: TRBJ2-7; CDR3aa: CASSLRQGALYEQYF
v_gene: TRBV28; j_gene: TRBJ2-1; CDR3aa: CASSKLAGGLRSYNEQFF
v_gene: TRBV4-3; j_gene: TRBJ2-7; CDR3aa: CASSQESIRGTHEQYF
v_gene: TRBV15; j_gene: TRBJ1-1; CDR3aa: CATSRDFGSTEAFF
v_gene: TRBV6-2/TRBV6-3; j_gene: TRBJ2-5; CDR3aa: CASSYSLTTDLTETQYF
v_gene: TRBV5-4; j_gene: TRBJ2-3; CDR3aa: CASSSAGVTDTQYF
v_gene: TRBV27; j_gene: TRBJ2-7; CDR3aa: CASSWAGDPSYEQYF
v_gene: TRBV4-2; j_gene: TRBJ2-7; CDR3aa: CASSPAFGGSEQYF
v_gene: TRBV6-6; j_gene: TRBJ2-1; CDR3aa: CASSYVAHEQFF
v_gene: TRBV28; j_gene: TRBJ2-1; CDR3aa: CATSGLVYNEQFF
v_gene: TRBV12-3/TRBV12-4; j_gene: TRBJ2-7; CDR3aa: CASSKGVYEQYF
v_gene: TRBV7-9; j_gene: TRBJ2-2; CDR3aa: CASRAPRGGTTGELFF
v_gene: TRBV28; j_gene: TRBJ1-5; CDR3aa: CASSFLIVEGAQDQPQHF
v_gene: TRBV28; j_gene: TRBJ2-1; CDR3aa: CASSTGGADEQFF
v_gene: TRBV20-1; j_gene: TRBJ2-7; CDR3aa: CSARVSGGQPYEQYF
v_gene: TRBV20-1; j_gene: TRBJ2-7; CDR3aa: CSARDSRGTYEQYF
v_gene: TRBV15; j_gene: TRBJ2-7; CDR3aa: CATSRDRSWTYEQYF
v_gene: TRBV7-9; j_gene: TRBJ2-7; CDR3aa: CASSQPGLTYEQYF
v_gene: TRBV7-9; j_gene: TRBJ2-7; CDR3aa: CASSPTSSYEQYF